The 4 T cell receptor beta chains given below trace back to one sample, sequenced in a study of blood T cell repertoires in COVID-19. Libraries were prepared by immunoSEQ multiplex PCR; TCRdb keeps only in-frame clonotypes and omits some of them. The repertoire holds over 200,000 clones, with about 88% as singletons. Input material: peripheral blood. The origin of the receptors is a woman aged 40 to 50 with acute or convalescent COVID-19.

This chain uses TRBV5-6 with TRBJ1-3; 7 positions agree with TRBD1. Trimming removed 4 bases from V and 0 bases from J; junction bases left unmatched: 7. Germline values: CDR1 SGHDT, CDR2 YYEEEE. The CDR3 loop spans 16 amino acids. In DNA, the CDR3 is TGTGCCAGCAGCAATTGGGACAGTACCTCTGGAAACACCATATATTTT. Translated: CASSNWDSTSGNTIYF.

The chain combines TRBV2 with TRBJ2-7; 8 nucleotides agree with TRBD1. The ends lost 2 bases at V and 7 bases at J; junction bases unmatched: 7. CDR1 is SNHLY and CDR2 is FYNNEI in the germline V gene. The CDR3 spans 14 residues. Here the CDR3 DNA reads TGTGCCAGCAGTGAACGGACAGGGTCGCCTGAGCAGTACGTC. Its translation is CASSERTGSPEQYV.

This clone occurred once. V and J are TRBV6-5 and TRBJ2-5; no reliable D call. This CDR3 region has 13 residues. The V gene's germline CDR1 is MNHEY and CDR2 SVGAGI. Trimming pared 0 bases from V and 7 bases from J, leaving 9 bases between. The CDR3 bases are TGTGCCAGCAGTTACTCAAACGTCGGGACCCAGTACTTC. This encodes CASSYSNVGTQYF.

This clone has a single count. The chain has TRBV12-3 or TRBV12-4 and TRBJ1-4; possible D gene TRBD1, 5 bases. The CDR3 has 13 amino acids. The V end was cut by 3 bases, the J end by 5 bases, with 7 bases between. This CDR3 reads CASSFRGNEKLFF. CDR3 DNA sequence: TGTGCCAGCAGTTTCCGGGGGAATGAAAAACTGTTTTTT.